The 29 T cell receptor beta chains below were found in one sample sequenced in a study of spatial heterogeneity in lung cancer. Time point given: sample taken at primary tumor resection. TCRdb fed the 5' RACE reads into MiXCR, producing one record per CDR3 protein. The sample includes over 50,000 distinct CDR3 sequences, roughly 6.4% of them seen just once. The starting material was PBMCs, obtained at surgery. Receptors originate from a female donor with early-stage non-small cell lung cancer.

This clonotype is medium-sized in the sample. V and J are TRBV7-9 and TRBJ2-2, with TRBD1 identical over 8 bases. Losses at the gene ends were 5 bases for V and 5 bases for J; bases not matched to a gene: 7. CDR1 SEHNR and CDR2 FQNEAQ come from the germline V gene (reference sequence). CDR3 size: 15 residues. The DNA of the CDR3 is TGTGCCAGCAGCGTCCGGACAGGGACGACCGGGGAGCTGTTTTTT. Its protein is CASSVRTGTTGELFF.

This clonotype showed up just a few times. The V and J genes are TRBV12-3 or TRBV12-4 and TRBJ1-4; no definite D call. V was shortened by 5 bases and J by 7 bases, with 11 bases between the two germline ends. The CDR3 is made up of 13 amino acids. The CDR3 DNA sequence: TGTGCCAGCAGTGAAGTGAAGGGTGAAAAACTGTTTTTT. Amino acids: CASSEVKGEKLFF.

V is TRBV19 and J is TRBJ1-1; D remains unclear. Germline CDR1 LNHDA, CDR2 SQIVND (reference sequence). CDR3 length: 12 amino acids. Trimming took off 6 bases at V and 0 bases at J, with 5 bases between the two ends. The chain's CDR3 is CASRRMNTEAFF. CDR3 nucleotides: TGTGCCAGTAGACGGATGAACACTGAAGCTTTCTTT.

This clonotype was seen a handful of times. This chain joins TRBV25-1 and TRBJ2-3; D not resolved. Per germline, CDR1 MGHDK and CDR2 SYGVNS. There are 15 residues in the CDR3. Trimming removed 5 bases at V and 0 bases at J, with 12 bases between. The CDR3 spells CASSPRYPSTDTQYF. The DNA of the CDR3 is TGTGCCAGCAGTCCTCGATATCCTAGCACAGATACGCAGTATTTT.

This clonotype was seen at least ten times. The chain links TRBV6-5 to TRBJ2-3; D is tentatively TRBD1 or TRBD2 (5 bases each). The length of the CDR3 is 12 residues. Germline CDR1 MNHEY, CDR2 SVGAGI. Trimming removed 7 bases at V and 6 bases at J, with 11 bases between. The CDR3 protein is CASTTWGDTQYF. The CDR3 nucleotides are TGTGCCAGCACCACTTGGGGGGATACGCAGTATTTT.

This clonotype came up many times. This rearrangement joins TRBV24-1 to TRBJ2-1; 7 bases agree with TRBD1. Trimming removed 4 bases from V and 0 bases from J; junction bases left unmatched: 5. This CDR3 contains 16 residues. CDR1 KGHDR and CDR2 SFDVKD come from the germline V gene. CDR3 in amino acids: CATSDDRASSYNEQFF. The CDR3 DNA reads as TGTGCCACCAGTGACGACAGGGCGAGCTCCTACAATGAGCAGTTCTTC.

This clonotype was observed many times. V and J are TRBV2 and TRBJ2-5, with TRBD2 matching over 11 bases. The CDR3 length is 15 residues. In germline, CDR1 is SNHLY, CDR2 FYNNEI. The ends lost 4 bases at V and 2 bases at J; junction bases unmatched: 3. The CDR3 reads CASSAGTSGQETQYF. CDR3 nucleotide sequence: TGTGCCAGCAGTGCCGGGACTAGCGGACAAGAGACCCAGTACTTC.

The chain links TRBV7-9 to TRBJ1-1; no definite D call. CDR1 is SEHNR and CDR2 is FQNEAQ in the germline V gene (reference sequence). The CDR3 sequence is 13 residues long. V gave up 9 bases and J gave up 1 base, with 12 bases separating them. CDR3 coding DNA: TGTGCCAGTACCAAGGGAACGAACACTGAAGCTTTCTTT. Translation: CASTKGTNTEAFF.

This clonotype has ten or more counts. The chain joins TRBV6-5 to TRBJ2-7; TRBD1 aligns across 7 bases. V was pared by 6 bases and J by 5 bases, with 7 bases of the junction left unmatched. Germline CDR1 is MNHEY and CDR2 is SVGAGI. The CDR3 extends over 13 amino acids. The CDR3 DNA sequence: TGTGCCAGCAGCAAGATGACAGGGCACGAGCAGTACTTC. It translates to CASSKMTGHEQYF.

This clonotype was counted only a few times. V usage is TRBV5-4 and J usage is TRBJ2-6; D is undetermined. V was clipped by 0 bases and J by 4 bases, with 5 bases between them. The CDR3 is made up of 14 amino acids. Germline-derived CDR1 and CDR2 are SGHNT and YYREEE (reference sequence). DNA of the CDR3: TGTGCCAGCAGCTTGGAGGGAGGGGCCAACGTCCTGACTTTC. Translating gives CASSLEGGANVLTF. Together with reference TRBV5-4 and TRBJ2-6, the CDR3 gives the full variable domain: ETGVTQSPTHLIKTRGQQVTLRCSSQSGHNTVSWYQQALGQGPQFIFQYYREEENGRGNFPPRFSGLQFPNYSSELNVNALELDDSALYLCASSLEGGANVLTFGAGSRLTVL.

This clonotype was found many times. The rearrangement links TRBV25-1 to TRBJ2-1; the D gene is possibly TRBD1 (6 bases). The CDR3 totals 14 residues. Germline V gives CDR1 MGHDK, CDR2 SYGVNS. V lost 6 bases to trimming and J lost 8 bases, with 17 bases between them. CDR3 residues: CASSLGAGEHEQFF. In DNA, the CDR3 is TGTGCCAGCAGCCTTGGGGCAGGGGAACATGAGCAGTTCTTC. The variable domain in full, completed from reference TRBV25-1 and TRBJ2-1, reads EADIYQTPRYLVIGTGKKITLECSQTMGHDKMYWYQQDPGMELHLIHYSYGVNSTEKGDLSSESTVSRIRTEHFPLTLESARPSHTSQYLCASSLGAGEHEQFFGPGTRLTVL.

This clonotype was found many times. This chain's CDR3 is CSVGTGIDQPQHF. DNA for the CDR3: TGCAGCGTTGGTACAGGGATTGATCAGCCCCAGCATTTT. This chain joins TRBV29-1 and TRBJ1-5; maybe TRBD1 (6 bases). Germline V gene sequence: CDR1 SQVTM, CDR2 ANQGSEA. This CDR3 region has 13 residues. With 4 bases removed from V and 5 bases from J, the gap between germline ends came to 12 bases.

The chain has TRBV9 and TRBJ1-4, with D possibly TRBD1 on 5 matching bases. The germline V and J ends were trimmed by 4 bases and 4 bases, with 11 bases remaining between them. CDR1 is SGDLS, CDR2 YYNGEE, per germline. CDR3 size: 14 residues. The CDR3 bases are TGTGCCAGCAGCAGGGGCGCGGGTAATGAAAAACTGTTTTTT. Its translation is CASSRGAGNEKLFF.

At least ten counts were recorded for this clonotype. This rearrangement joins TRBV28 to TRBJ1-5, with D perhaps matching TRBD1 (6 bases). This CDR3 region has 14 residues. The germline gives CDR1 MDHEN, CDR2 SYDVKM. Trimming pared 6 bases from V and 7 bases from J, leaving 16 bases between. CDR3 bases: TGTGCCAGCAGCGAAACCGGGACACGACAGCCCCAGCATTTT. Amino acids: CASSETGTRQPQHF.

As for this clonotype: One end of the junction is discordant with germline, which a read error may explain. The chain links TRBV6-1 to TRBJ1-1; perhaps TRBD1 as D (6 bases). From germline, CDR1 is MNHNS and CDR2 SASEGT. There are 13 residues in the CDR3. The CDR3 DNA follows: TGTGCCAGCGCGGGACAAACGAACACTGAACCTTTCTTT. It codes for CASAGQTNTEPFF.

This clonotype is medium-sized (0.01 to 0.1%) by share. The V gene is TRBV7-9, the J gene TRBJ2-5; D possibly corresponds to TRBD2 (6 bases). V shed 0 bases and J shed 6 bases, with 11 bases lying between them. This CDR3 spans 14 amino acids. Germline V gives CDR1 SEHNR, CDR2 FQNEAQ (reference sequence). For the CDR3, the DNA is TGTGCCAGCAGCTTAGCGGCGGGGTGGCAGACCCAGTACTTC. Encoded protein: CASSLAAGWQTQYF.

This clonotype was detected many times. The chain is built from TRBV3-1 and TRBJ2-7; TRBD2 matches 9 bases. CDR1 and CDR2 from the germline V gene are LGHDT and YNNKEL (reference sequence). CDR3 length: 16 amino acids. After removal of 5 bases from V and 2 bases from J, the junction contained 10 bases not matched to a gene. The CDR3 DNA is TGTGCCAGCAGCGCGACGGGACTAGCCACCACCTACGAGCAGTACTTC. This encodes CASSATGLATTYEQYF.

The sample holds many counts of this clonotype. This sequence joins TRBV20-1 and TRBJ2-3; unclear D gene. Trimming shortened V by 6 bases and J by 4 bases, and 17 bases separated the two germline ends. This CDR3 region has 14 residues. Germline CDR1 and CDR2: DFQATT and SNEGSKA (reference sequence). CDR3 loop: CSAKEMDSADTQYF. The CDR3, as DNA: TGCAGTGCCAAAGAGATGGATTCCGCAGATACGCAGTATTTT.

This clonotype was observed a handful of times. This chain connects TRBV6-6 to TRBJ2-1, with D uncertain. The germline V gene has CDR1 MNHNY and CDR2 SVGAGI (reference sequence). This CDR3 has 16 residues. V lost 6 bases, J lost 5 bases, and 20 bases lay in between. The chain's CDR3 is CASRPHDVTGNNEQFF. In DNA form, the CDR3 reads TGTGCCAGCAGGCCCCACGACGTCACGGGTAACAATGAGCAGTTCTTC.

This chain links TRBV7-9 with TRBJ2-5; D is uncertain. Trimming stripped 3 bases from V and 7 bases from J, with 9 bases between. CDR1 and CDR2 from the germline V gene are SEHNR and FQNEAQ (reference sequence). CDR3 length: 12 amino acids. The CDR3 spells CASSLQDGTQYF. In DNA form, the CDR3 reads TGTGCCAGCAGCTTGCAGGATGGGACCCAGTACTTC.

This clonotype has more than one count but fewer than ten. The V call is TRBV18, the J call TRBJ2-7; 9 bases map to TRBD2. CDR1 is KGHSH and CDR2 is LQKENI in the germline V gene. CDR3 length: 15 amino acids. The ends lost 5 bases at V and 2 bases at J; junction bases unmatched: 7. The CDR3 loop is CASSVLAGSAYEQYF. DNA for the CDR3: TGTGCCAGCTCAGTACTAGCGGGCTCCGCCTACGAGCAGTACTTC.

In this sample, this clonotype turned up many times. The genes are TRBV5-1 and TRBJ1-4; D unclear. The V end lost 0 bases, the J end lost 8 bases, and 17 bases lay between the germline ends. This CDR3 has 16 residues. The germline gives CDR1 SGHRS, CDR2 YFSETQ. CDR3 nucleotide sequence: TGCGCCAGCAGCTTGGGGAGTTCGGGCCAAGGCGAAAAACTGTTTTTT. It specifies CASSLGSSGQGEKLFF.

The chain couples TRBV7-2 to TRBJ2-3; 8 bases match TRBD1. V shed 5 bases and J 4 bases; nucleotides not matched to a gene: 11. This CDR3 spans 16 amino acids. Looked up from germline, CDR1 is SGHTA and CDR2 is FQGNSA. The CDR3 nucleotides are TGTGCCAGCAGCGTACAGGGGGACCTTGCCCCAGATACGCAGTATTTT. As protein: CASSVQGDLAPDTQYF.

In its sample, this clonotype was seen many times. The chain employs TRBV5-1 and TRBJ2-3; D is unresolved. The germline V gene has CDR1 SGHRS and CDR2 YFSETQ. The CDR3 has 16 residues. V lost 0 bases and J 3 bases, leaving 14 bases between the germline ends. The CDR3 loop is CASSLAARFRTDTQYF. The CDR3 DNA is TGCGCCAGCAGCTTGGCTGCGAGATTCCGGACAGATACGCAGTATTTT.

This clonotype was recorded many times. The chain is built from TRBV3-1 and TRBJ2-7; D remains ambiguous. This CDR3 contains 12 residues. The V end was cut by 1 base, the J end by 2 bases, with 3 bases between. Germline V CDR1 and CDR2: LGHDT, YNNKEL (reference sequence). CDR3 nucleotides: TGTGCCAGCAGCCAAGTCCCCTACGAGCAGTACTTC. Protein product: CASSQVPYEQYF.

In its sample, this clonotype was seen many times. This chain joins TRBV12-3 or TRBV12-4 and TRBJ1-5; a possible D gene is TRBD1 (5 bases). The CDR3 has 13 residues. With 2 bases removed from V and 11 bases from J, the gap between germline ends came to 13 bases. CDR3 bases: TGTGCCAGCAGTTTATTGGGGGAATCAGCCCAGCATTTT. Translated, it gives CASSLLGESAQHF.

This clonotype has a count of ten or more. The chain combines TRBV20-1 with TRBJ1-6; D is perhaps TRBD1 (5 bases). The germline V and J ends were trimmed by 6 bases and 7 bases, with 19 bases remaining between them. Germline CDR1 reads DFQATT; CDR2 reads SNEGSKA (reference sequence). There are 15 residues in the CDR3. The CDR3 nucleotides are TGCAGTGCCGCACCGAGGCGGGACGGGAATTCACCCCTCCACTTT. Protein: CSAAPRRDGNSPLHF.

This clonotype occurred many times. The V gene is TRBV5-1, the J gene TRBJ2-1, with D possibly matching TRBD1 (5 bases). The CDR3 has 15 amino acids. Trimming stripped 0 bases from V and 2 bases from J, with 9 bases between. Germline-derived CDR1 and CDR2 are SGHRS and YFSETQ. The CDR3 DNA follows: TGCGCCAGCAGCTTGGAGGGGTTACCCTACAATGAGCAGTTCTTC. Translating gives CASSLEGLPYNEQFF.

Ten or more counts support this clonotype. This rearrangement joins TRBV4-1 to TRBJ1-1; 7 bases fit TRBD1. Unmatched junction bases numbered 10, after V lost 5 bases and J lost 4 bases. The germline V gene has CDR1 MGHRA and CDR2 YSYEKL. The CDR3 is 15 amino acids. The CDR3 nucleotides are TGCGCCAGCAGCGGCCGACAGGGAGCGGCCACTGAAGCTTTCTTT. The encoded protein is CASSGRQGAATEAFF.